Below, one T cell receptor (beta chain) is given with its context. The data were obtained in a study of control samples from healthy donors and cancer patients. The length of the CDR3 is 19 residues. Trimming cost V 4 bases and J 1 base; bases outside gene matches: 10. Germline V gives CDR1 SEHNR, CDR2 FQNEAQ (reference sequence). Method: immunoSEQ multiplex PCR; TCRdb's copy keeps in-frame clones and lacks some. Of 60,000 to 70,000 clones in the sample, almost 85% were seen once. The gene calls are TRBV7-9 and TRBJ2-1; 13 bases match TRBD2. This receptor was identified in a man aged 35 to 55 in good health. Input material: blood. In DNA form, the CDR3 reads TGTGCCAGCAGCTCCCCGACTAGCGGGGGGCCCTTTTCCTACAATGAGCAGTTCTTC. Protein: CASSSPTSGGPFSYNEQFF. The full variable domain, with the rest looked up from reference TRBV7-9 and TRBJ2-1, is DTGVSQNPRHKITKRGQNVTFRCDPISEHNRLYWYRQTLGQGPEFLTYFQNEAQLEKSRLLSDRFSAERPKGSFSTLEIQRTEQGDSAMYLCASSSPTSGGPFSYNEQFFGPGTRLTVL.